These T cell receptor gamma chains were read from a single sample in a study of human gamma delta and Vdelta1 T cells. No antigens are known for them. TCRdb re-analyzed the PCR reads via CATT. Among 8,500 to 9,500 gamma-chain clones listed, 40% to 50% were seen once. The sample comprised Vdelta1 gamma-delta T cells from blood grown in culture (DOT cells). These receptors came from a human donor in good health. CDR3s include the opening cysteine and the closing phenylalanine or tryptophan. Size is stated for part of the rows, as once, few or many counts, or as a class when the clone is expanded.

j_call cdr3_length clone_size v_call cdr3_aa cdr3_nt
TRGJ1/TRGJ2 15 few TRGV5 CATWDRPGDYYKKLF TGTGCCACCTGGGACAGGCCAGGGGATTATTATAAGAAACTCTTT
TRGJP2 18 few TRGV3 CATWDRRHGGGSDWIKTF TGTGCCACCTGGGACAGGCGGCATGGTGGGGGTAGTGATTGGATCAAGACGTTT
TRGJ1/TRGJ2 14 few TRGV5 CATWDSPNYYKKLF TGTGCCACCTGGGACAGTCCCAATTATTATAAGAAACTCTTT
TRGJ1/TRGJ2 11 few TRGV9 CALWEIYKKLF TGTGCCTTGTGGGAGATTTATAAGAAACTCTTT
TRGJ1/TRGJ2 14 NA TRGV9 CALWEVLGYYKKLF TGTGCCTTGTGGGAGGTGCTGGGTTATTATAAGAAACTCTTT
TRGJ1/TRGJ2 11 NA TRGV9 CALWEVREKLF TGTGCCTTGTGGGAGGTGCGGGAGAAACTCTTT
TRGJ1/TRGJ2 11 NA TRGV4 CATWGEYKKLF TGTGCCACCTGGGGCGAGTATAAGAAACTCTTT
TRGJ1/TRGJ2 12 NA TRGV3 CATWDRRGKKLF TGTGCCACCTGGGACAGGCGGGGGAAGAAACTCTTT
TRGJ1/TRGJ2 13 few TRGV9 CALWEVAYYKKLF TGTGCCTTGTGGGAGGTGGCTTATTATAAGAAACTCTTT
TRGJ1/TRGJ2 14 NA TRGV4 CATWDGPYYYKKLF TGTGCCACCTGGGATGGCCCCTATTATTATAAGAAACTCTTT
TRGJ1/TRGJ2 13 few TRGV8 CATWDRLYYKKLF TGTGCCACCTGGGATAGGCTTTATTATAAGAAACTCTTT
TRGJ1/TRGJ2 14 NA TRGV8 CATWDRPSYYKKLF TGTGCAACCTGGGATAGGCCTTCTTATTATAAGAAACTCTTT
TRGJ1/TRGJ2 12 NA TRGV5 CATWAYYYKKLF TGTGCCACCTGGGCATATTATTATAAGAAACTCTTT
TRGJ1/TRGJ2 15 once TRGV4 CATWDGPPEIYKKLF TGTGCAACCTGGGATGGTCCCCCCGAGATTTATAAGAAACTCTTT
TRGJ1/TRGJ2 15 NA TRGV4 CATWDGCEDYYKKLF TGTGCCACCTGGGATGGGTGCGAGGATTATTATAAGAAACTCTTT
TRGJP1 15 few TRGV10 CAAWDRYTTGWFKIF TGTGCTGCGTGGGACCGTTATACCACTGGTTGGTTCAAGATATTT
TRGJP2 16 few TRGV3 CATWDRGGSSDWIKTF TGTGCCACCTGGGACAGGGGGGGTAGTAGTGATTGGATCAAGACGTTT
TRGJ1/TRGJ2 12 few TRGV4 CATWDGFRKKLF TGTGCCACCTGGGATGGGTTTCGAAAGAAACTCTTT
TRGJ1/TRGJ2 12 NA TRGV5 CATWDRPYKKLF TGTGCCACCTGGGACAGGCCTTATAAGAAACTCTTT
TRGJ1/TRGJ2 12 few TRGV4 CATWDGYRGKLF TGTGCCACCTGGGATGGGTATCGGGGGAAACTCTTT
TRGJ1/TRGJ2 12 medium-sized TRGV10 CAAWDFGYKKLF TGTGCTGCGTGGGATTTCGGCTATAAGAAACTCTTT
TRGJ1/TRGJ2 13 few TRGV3 CATWDRLAYKKLF TGTGCCACCTGGGACAGGCTCGCTTATAAGAAACTCTTT
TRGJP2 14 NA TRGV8 CATWDISSDWIKTF TGTGCCACCTGGGATATTTCCAGTGATTGGATCAAGACGTTT
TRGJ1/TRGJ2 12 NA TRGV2 CASWEFYYKKLF TGTGCCTCCTGGGAATTCTATTATAAGAAACTCTTT
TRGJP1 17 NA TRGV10 CAAWDFFLWVTGWFKIF TGTGCTGCGTGGGATTTCTTTCTTTGGGTGACTGGTTGGTTCAAGATATTT
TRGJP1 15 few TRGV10 CAAWDQNTTGWFKIF TGTGCTGCGTGGGACCAAAATACCACTGGTTGGTTCAAGATATTT
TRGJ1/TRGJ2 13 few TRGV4 CATWKWSGYKKLF TGTGCCACCTGGAAGTGGTCGGGTTATAAGAAACTCTTT
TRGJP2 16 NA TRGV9 CALWEVGGRGDWIKTF TGTGCCTTGTGGGAGGTGGGGGGCCGGGGTGATTGGATCAAGACGTTT
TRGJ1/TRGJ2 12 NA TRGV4 CATWGAYYKKLF TGTGCCACCTGGGGCGCCTATTATAAGAAACTCTTT
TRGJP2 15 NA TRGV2 CATWDGPRRDWIKTF TGTGCCACCTGGGACGGGCCGAGGCGTGATTGGATCAAGACGTTT
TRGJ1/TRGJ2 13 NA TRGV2 CATWDGPGYKKLF TGTGCCACCTGGGACGGGCCTGGGTATAAGAAACTCTTT
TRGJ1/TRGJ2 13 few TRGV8 CATWDINYYKKLF TGTGCCACCTGGGACATCAATTATTATAAGAAACTCTTT
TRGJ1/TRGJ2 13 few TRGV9 CALWEVQYYKKLF TGTGCCTTGTGGGAGGTCCAATATTATAAGAAACTCTTT
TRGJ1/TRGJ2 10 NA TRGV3 CATWIYKKLF TGTGCCACCTGGATCTATAAGAAACTCTTT
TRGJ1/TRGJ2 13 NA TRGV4 CATWDHHYYKKLF TGTGCCACCTGGGATCACCATTATTATAAGAAACTCTTT
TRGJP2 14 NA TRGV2 CATWDGRSDWIKTF TGTGCCACCTGGGACGGCCGTAGTGATTGGATCAAGACGTTT